This T cell receptor beta chain was captured by sequencing in a study of cytomegalovirus exposure and HLA in healthy donors. About the study: In terms of ancestry, the Caucasian-associated cluster contained 75% to 90% of the roughly 360 genotyped donors. Notes on the study in general: In an earlier analysis, in several hundred donors, most V segments appeared productive either ~90% or ~30% of the time. Later, an analysis found that common viral pathogens appeared to be linked with several of the most significant clusters.

Primers: 60 Vbeta forward and 13 Jbeta reverse. Profiled with immunoSEQ multiplex PCR; TCRdb holds only in-frame clones, not every one. The sample lists around 150,000 clones; roughly 70% were seen once. After removal of 5 bases from V and 13 bases from J, the junction contained 7 bases not matched to a gene. The CDR3 sequence is 12 residues long. Per the germline V gene, CDR1 is SGHTA and CDR2 is FQGNSA. On this clone itself: The antigen remains unidentified.

Sequenced input: PBMCs. The sequence was obtained from a man aged 35 to 55 in good health and CMV-seronegative. The rearrangement uses TRBV7-2 and TRBJ2-2; 7 nucleotides match TRBD1. CDR3 DNA: TGTGCCAGCAGCCATCCAGGGGGTGCGCTGTTTTTT. Its protein product is CASSHPGGALFF.